This TCR beta chain was documented in a study of Tregs in tolerant kidney transplant recipients. Findings and limits, study-wide: Nucleotide sequences could not be compared across some patients' samples due to primer changes. Tregs expanded with activated donor B cells seemed most donor-specific.

V was shortened by 2 bases and J by 1 base, with 6 bases between the two germline ends. The CDR3 has 14 residues. In germline, CDR1 is KGHSH, CDR2 LQKENI. As concerns this clone: Its antigen remains unidentified.

Generated by immunoSEQ multiplex PCR, the TCRdb table keeps only in-frame clones and is missing some. The data hold around 86,000 clones, with around 90% observed a single time. Recipients received nonmyeloablative bone marrow transplants from related graft donors, with transient mixed chimerism. Unstimulated Tregs (CD4+CD25+CD127-) and CD4+CD25- non-Tregs were sorted from PBMCs. The chain couples TRBV18 to TRBJ1-3; maybe TRBD1 (5 bases). The sequence came from a human patient who received a combined kidney and bone marrow transplant. The graft donor may be the source of some T cells. The starting material was CD4+ T cells from blood (PBMCs), obtained 24 months after the transplant. CDR3 loop: CASSPSGSGNTIYF. CDR3 bases: TGTGCCAGCTCACCATCAGGGTCTGGAAACACCATATATTTT.